A selection of T cell receptor beta chains follows, all from one sample in a study of blood T cells in healthy people across ages. TCRdb passed the 5' RACE reads through MiXCR, listing each CDR3 protein once. The data show 590,000 or so distinct CDR3 sequences, about 30% seen once. The sequenced material came from blood. The source of these receptors is a woman over 75 in good health. Each CDR3 is given with its conserved first and last residue. A D gene is named only where the DNA matches it firmly. Some rows have no size entry. The others give once, few or many, or a class for an expanded clone.

TRBV29-1	many	TRBD2	TRBJ2-5	CSVSSPSGVLETQYF	TGCAGCGTCAGCTCGCCTAGCGGGGTATTGGAGACCCAGTACTTC
TRBV15	few	TRBD1	TRBJ1-1	CATSRTGNSNTEAFF	TGTGCCACCAGCAGGACAGGGAACTCGAACACTGAAGCTTTCTTT
TRBV29-1	many	.	TRBJ1-2	CSVDALGVLYGYTF	TGCAGCGTTGACGCTCTAGGGGTTCTCTATGGCTACACCTTC
TRBV19	few	.	TRBJ2-1	CASKGETGIKYNEQFF	TGTGCCAGTAAAGGGGAAACAGGGATTAAGTACAATGAGCAGTTCTTC
TRBV4-2	.	TRBD2	TRBJ2-7	CASSQLAGENYEQYF	TGTGCCAGCAGCCAATTAGCGGGAGAGAACTACGAGCAGTACTTC
TRBV11-2	many	.	TRBJ2-1	CASRLTRSGGFGEQFF	TGTGCCAGCAGGCTGACGCGGTCAGGAGGATTCGGGGAGCAGTTCTTC
TRBV30	many	TRBD2	TRBJ2-1	CAWSVGGGLNEQFF	TGTGCCTGGAGTGTGGGCGGGGGGCTCAATGAGCAGTTCTTC
TRBV6-2/TRBV6-3	many	TRBD2	TRBJ2-7	CASQRGAFYEQYF	TGTGCCAGCCAGCGGGGGGCTTTCTACGAGCAGTACTTC
TRBV27	many	.	TRBJ2-7	CASSLSRGGYEQYF	TGTGCCAGCAGTTTATCGCGCGGAGGGTACGAGCAGTACTTC
TRBV7-9	.	.	TRBJ2-1	CASSHGREAEQFF	TGTGCCAGCAGCCACGGACGAGAAGCTGAGCAGTTCTTC
TRBV9	.	TRBD2	TRBJ2-3	CASSASSGGTADTQYF	TGTGCCAGCAGCGCGTCTAGCGGGGGGACGGCAGATACGCAGTATTTT
TRBV3-1	few	.	TRBJ1-2	CASSQDHSGGAGYTF	TGTGCCAGCAGCCAAGATCATTCCGGAGGGGCAGGCTACACCTTC
TRBV7-2	.	.	TRBJ2-7	CASSSTISSYEQYF	TGTGCCAGCAGCTCAACCATAAGCTCCTACGAGCAGTACTTC
TRBV14	.	.	TRBJ1-1	CASSQDEYTEAFF	TGTGCCAGCAGCCAAGATGAGTACACTGAAGCTTTCTTT
TRBV11-3	many	TRBD1	TRBJ2-7	CASSPGGQGAYEQYF	TGTGCCAGCAGCCCCGGGGGACAGGGGGCCTACGAGCAGTACTTC
TRBV7-2	few	.	TRBJ1-5	CASSLGGEVGNQPQHF	TGTGCCAGCAGCTTAGGGGGGGAGGTGGGCAATCAGCCCCAGCATTTT
TRBV20-1	.	.	TRBJ2-7	CSAGPGRVPYEQYF	TGCAGTGCTGGGCCGGGACGCGTACCCTACGAGCAGTACTTC
TRBV6-1	.	.	TRBJ1-5	CASNLGVFGGNQPQHF	TGTGCCAGCAATTTAGGGGTGTTTGGGGGCAATCAGCCCCAGCATTTT
TRBV5-1	few	.	TRBJ1-2	CASKGLEGVSGYTF	TGCGCCAGCAAGGGCCTGGAGGGGGTATCGGGCTACACCTTC
TRBV20-1	.	.	TRBJ1-2	CSASTGGAKGNYGYTF	TGCAGTGCCTCCACCGGTGGGGCTAAGGGAAACTATGGCTACACCTTC
TRBV11-3	few	TRBD2	TRBJ2-1	CVSSLGRGTSVQFF	TGTGTCAGCAGCTTAGGGAGGGGGACTAGCGTGCAGTTCTTC
TRBV5-4	many	.	TRBJ2-1	CASSLWVNNEQFF	TGTGCCAGCAGCTTGTGGGTGAACAATGAGCAGTTCTTC
TRBV5-5	.	.	TRBJ2-5	CASSLESLGPETQYF	TGTGCCAGCAGCTTGGAATCGCTGGGCCCCGAGACCCAGTACTTC
TRBV20-1	.	TRBD2	TRBJ2-3	CSARLAGFSTDTQYF	TGCAGTGCAAGACTAGCGGGGTTTAGCACAGATACGCAGTATTTT
TRBV27	.	.	TRBJ2-5	CASSSPGAAVETQYF	TGTGCCAGCAGTTCACCGGGGGCGGCTGTGGAGACCCAGTACTTC
TRBV20-1	.	.	TRBJ2-5	CSASYREETQYF	TGCAGTGCCAGCTACAGAGAAGAGACCCAGTACTTC
TRBV7-6	many	.	TRBJ2-1	CASSPDRTSYNEQFF	TGTGCCAGCAGCCCAGACAGAACCTCCTACAATGAGCAGTTCTTC
TRBV6-5	few	TRBD1	TRBJ1-5	CASSSTRTGGLRNQPQHF	TGTGCCAGCAGTTCGACCAGGACAGGGGGTCTGAGAAATCAGCCCCAGCATTTT
TRBV20-1	.	.	TRBJ1-1	CSAPPVGVGTEAFF	TGCAGTGCCCCCCCGGTAGGGGTTGGCACTGAAGCTTTCTTT
TRBV9	many	.	TRBJ2-7	CASSPRVEGRGEQYF	TGTGCCAGCAGCCCTCGAGTCGAGGGACGGGGCGAGCAGTACTTC
TRBV7-8	.	.	TRBJ1-1	CASSLVASTEAFF	TGTGCCAGCAGCTTAGTAGCGAGCACTGAAGCTTTCTTT
TRBV12-3/TRBV12-4	.	TRBD2	TRBJ2-7	CASRTSGNYEQYF	TGTGCCAGCAGAACTAGCGGAAACTACGAGCAGTACTTC
TRBV6-6	.	.	TRBJ1-6	CASSYGSRSPLHF	TGTGCCAGCAGTTACGGGTCCAGGTCACCCCTCCACTTT
TRBV29-1	many	.	TRBJ2-5	CSAEGLVKETQYF	TGCAGCGCCGAGGGGCTGGTTAAAGAGACCCAGTACTTC
TRBV6-6	.	.	TRBJ1-5	CASSPVAGALRNQPQHF	TGTGCCAGCAGTCCAGTTGCGGGGGCCCTGAGAAATCAGCCCCAGCATTTT
TRBV20-1	.	.	TRBJ1-3	CSAGDRTSGNTIYF	TGCAGTGCTGGCGACCGCACCTCTGGAAACACCATATATTTT
TRBV7-2	.	.	TRBJ2-7	CASSLGRGYNEQYF	TGTGCCAGCAGCTTAGGACGGGGCTACAATGAGCAGTACTTC
TRBV7-9	.	.	TRBJ2-3	CASSLEAGATRDTQYF	TGTGCCAGCAGCTTAGAGGCGGGGGCTACACGCGATACGCAGTATTTT
TRBV5-1	many	TRBD1	TRBJ1-1	CASRRAVGQGARYTEAFF	TGCGCCAGCCGACGAGCGGTGGGACAGGGGGCGCGGTACACTGAAGCTTTCTTT
TRBV20-1	many	.	TRBJ2-1	CGTSEQFF	TGCGGCACTAGTGAGCAGTTCTTC
TRBV27	many	.	TRBJ2-3	CASSLWGDTQYF	TGTGCCAGCAGTCTTTGGGGAGATACGCAGTATTTT
TRBV28	many	.	TRBJ2-7	CASRFSGTPQVREQYF	TGTGCCAGCAGGTTTTCCGGGACCCCCCAAGTTAGAGAGCAGTACTTC
TRBV6-2/TRBV6-3	few	.	TRBJ2-7	CASSPLHSIIGYEQYF	TGTGCCAGCAGTCCCCTTCATTCTATAATCGGCTACGAGCAGTACTTC
TRBV10-3	many	TRBD2	TRBJ2-3	CAISSGGFADTQYF	TGTGCCATCTCAAGCGGGGGGTTCGCAGATACGCAGTATTTT
TRBV6-1	.	.	TRBJ2-2	CAGSAVRNTGELFF	TGTGCCGGCAGTGCCGTAAGAAACACCGGGGAGCTGTTTTTT
TRBV12-3/TRBV12-4	many	TRBD2	TRBJ2-7	CASGGGPYEQYF	TGTGCCAGCGGGGGGGGACCCTACGAGCAGTACTTC
TRBV18	once	TRBD1	TRBJ2-1	CASSSGQGETQFF	TGTGCCAGCTCATCGGGACAGGGTGAGACCCAGTTCTTC
TRBV10-3	.	.	TRBJ2-3	CATRGEAATDTQYF	TGTGCCACAAGGGGTGAGGCGGCCACAGATACGCAGTATTTT
TRBV7-2	many	TRBD2	TRBJ2-7	CASSWAASGVDYEQYF	TGTGCCAGCAGCTGGGCCGCTAGCGGGGTTGATTACGAGCAGTACTTC
TRBV9	.	.	TRBJ1-4	CASSVDPIPNEKLFF	TGTGCCAGCAGCGTAGACCCGATTCCGAATGAAAAACTGTTTTTT
TRBV20-1	.	TRBD1	TRBJ2-3	CSAPGTGGTDTQYF	TGCAGTGCTCCCGGGACAGGGGGCACAGATACGCAGTATTTT
TRBV18	many	TRBD1	TRBJ2-5	CASSPTGQGGETQYF	TGTGCCAGCTCACCAACGGGACAGGGAGGCGAGACCCAGTACTTC
TRBV20-1	many	TRBD1	TRBJ1-2	CSARGDSGQGSNYGYTF	TGCAGTGCTAGGGGAGACTCGGGACAGGGGTCTAACTATGGCTACACCTTC
TRBV4-2	many	TRBD1	TRBJ2-7	CASSQRDRGYEQYF	TGTGCCAGCAGCCAAAGGGACAGGGGTTACGAGCAGTACTTC